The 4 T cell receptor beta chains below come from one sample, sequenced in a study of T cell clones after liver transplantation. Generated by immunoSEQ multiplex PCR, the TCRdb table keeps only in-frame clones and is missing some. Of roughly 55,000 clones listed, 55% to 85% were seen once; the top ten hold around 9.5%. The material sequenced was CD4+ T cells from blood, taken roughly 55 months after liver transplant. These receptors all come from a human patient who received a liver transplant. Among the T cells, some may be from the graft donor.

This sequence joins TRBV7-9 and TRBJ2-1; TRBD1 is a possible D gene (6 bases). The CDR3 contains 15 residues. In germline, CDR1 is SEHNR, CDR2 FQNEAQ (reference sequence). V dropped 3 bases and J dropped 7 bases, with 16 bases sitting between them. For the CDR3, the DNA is TGTGCCAGCAGCTTCAGGGGTTCGGCCGGGAATGAGCAGTTCTTC. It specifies CASSFRGSAGNEQFF. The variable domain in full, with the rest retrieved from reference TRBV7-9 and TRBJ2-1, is DTGVSQNPRHKITKRGQNVTFRCDPISEHNRLYWYRQTLGQGPEFLTYFQNEAQLEKSRLLSDRFSAERPKGSFSTLEIQRTEQGDSAMYLCASSFRGSAGNEQFFGPGTRLTVL.

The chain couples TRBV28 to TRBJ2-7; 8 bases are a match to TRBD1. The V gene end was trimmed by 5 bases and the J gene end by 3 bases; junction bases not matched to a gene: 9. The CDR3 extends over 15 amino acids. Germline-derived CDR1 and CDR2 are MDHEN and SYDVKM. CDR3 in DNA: TGTGCCAGCAGTGTCAGGGGGCGAAGCCTCTACGAGCAGTACTTC. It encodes CASSVRGRSLYEQYF.

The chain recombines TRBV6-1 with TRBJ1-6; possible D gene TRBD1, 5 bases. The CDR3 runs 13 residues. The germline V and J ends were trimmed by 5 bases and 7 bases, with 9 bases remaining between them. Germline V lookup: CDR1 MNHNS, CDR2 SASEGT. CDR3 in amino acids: CASSKRGNSPLHF. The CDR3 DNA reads TGTGCCAGCAGTAAAAGGGGCAATTCACCCCTCCACTTT.

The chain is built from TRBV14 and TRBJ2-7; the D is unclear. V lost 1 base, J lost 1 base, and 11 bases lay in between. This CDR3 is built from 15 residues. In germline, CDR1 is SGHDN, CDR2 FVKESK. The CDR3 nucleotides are TGTGCCAGCAGCCAAGCTCTCGGGTTTTCCTACGAGCAGTACTTC. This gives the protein CASSQALGFSYEQYF.